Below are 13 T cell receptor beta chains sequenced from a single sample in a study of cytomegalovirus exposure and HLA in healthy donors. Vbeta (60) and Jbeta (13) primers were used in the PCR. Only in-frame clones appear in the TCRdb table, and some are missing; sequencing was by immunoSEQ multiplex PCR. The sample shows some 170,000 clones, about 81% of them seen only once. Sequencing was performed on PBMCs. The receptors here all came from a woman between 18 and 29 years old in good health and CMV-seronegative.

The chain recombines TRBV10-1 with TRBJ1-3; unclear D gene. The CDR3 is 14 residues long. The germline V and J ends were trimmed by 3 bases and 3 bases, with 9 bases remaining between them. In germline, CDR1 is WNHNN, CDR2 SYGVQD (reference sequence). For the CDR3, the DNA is TGCGCCAGCAGTGATGAAGCCTATGGAAACACCATATATTTT. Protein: CASSDEAYGNTIYF.

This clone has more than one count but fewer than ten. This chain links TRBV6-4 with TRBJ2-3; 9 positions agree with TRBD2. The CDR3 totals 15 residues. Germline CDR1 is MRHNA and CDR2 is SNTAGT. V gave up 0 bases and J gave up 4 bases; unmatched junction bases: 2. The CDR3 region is CASSDSTSGSDTQYF. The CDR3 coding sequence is TGTGCCAGCAGTGACTCGACTAGCGGATCAGATACGCAGTATTTT.

CDR3 loop: CASSIRGSEQYF. In nucleotides, the CDR3 is TGTGCCAGTAGTATCAGAGGGAGCGAGCAGTACTTC. V usage is TRBV19 and J usage is TRBJ2-7; perhaps TRBD2 as D (5 bases). V was shortened by 3 bases and J by 6 bases, with 9 bases between the two germline ends. CDR1 and CDR2 (germline): LNHDA, SQIVND (reference sequence). The CDR3 is 12 amino acids.

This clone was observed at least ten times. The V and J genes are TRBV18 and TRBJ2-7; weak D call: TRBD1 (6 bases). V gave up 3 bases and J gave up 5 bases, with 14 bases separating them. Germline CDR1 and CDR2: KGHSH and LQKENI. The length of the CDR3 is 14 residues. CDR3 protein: CASSPRAGVNEQYF. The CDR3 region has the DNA TGTGCCAGCTCACCTAGGGCAGGGGTAAACGAGCAGTACTTC.

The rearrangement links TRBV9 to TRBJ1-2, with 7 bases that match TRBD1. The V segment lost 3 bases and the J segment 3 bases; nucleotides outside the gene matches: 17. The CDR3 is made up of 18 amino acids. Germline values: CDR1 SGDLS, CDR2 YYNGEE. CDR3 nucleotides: TGTGCCAGCAGCGAGAGAGGCGGCATTGGACAGGCCTACTATGGCTACACCTTC. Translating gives CASSERGGIGQAYYGYTF.

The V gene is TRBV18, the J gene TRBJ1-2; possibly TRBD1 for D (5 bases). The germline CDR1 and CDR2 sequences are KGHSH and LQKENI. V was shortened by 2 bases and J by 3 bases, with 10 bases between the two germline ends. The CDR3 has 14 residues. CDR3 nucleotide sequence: TGTGCCAGCTCACCAAGGAGGGACGACTATGGCTACACCTTC. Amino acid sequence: CASSPRRDDYGYTF.

In nucleotides, the CDR3 is TGTGCCACCAGCAGAGATCACACGAATCAGCCCCAGCATTTT. Protein product: CATSRDHTNQPQHF. The chain joins TRBV15 to TRBJ1-5; no definite D call. Germline CDR1 and CDR2: LNHNV and YYDKDF (reference sequence). This CDR3 has 14 amino acids. Trimming shortened V by 0 bases and J by 4 bases, and 7 bases separated the two germline ends.

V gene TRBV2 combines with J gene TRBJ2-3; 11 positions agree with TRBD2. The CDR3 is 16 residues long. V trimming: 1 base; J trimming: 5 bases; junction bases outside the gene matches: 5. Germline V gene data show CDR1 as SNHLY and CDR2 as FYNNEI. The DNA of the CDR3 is TGTGCCAGCAGTGAAGTTAGCGGGAGGGTTAAAGATACGCAGTATTTT. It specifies CASSEVSGRVKDTQYF. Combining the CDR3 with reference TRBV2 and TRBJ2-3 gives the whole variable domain EPEVTQTPSHQVTQMGQEVILRCVPISNHLYFYWYRQILGQKVEFLVSFYNNEISEKSEIFDDQFSVERPDGSNFTLKIRSTKLEDSAMYFCASSEVSGRVKDTQYFGPGTRLTVL.

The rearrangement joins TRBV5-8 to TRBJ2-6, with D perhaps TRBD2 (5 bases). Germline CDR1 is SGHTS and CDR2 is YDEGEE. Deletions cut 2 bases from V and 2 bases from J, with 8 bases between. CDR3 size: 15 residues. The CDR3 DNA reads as TGTGCCAGCAGCTTTGGGAGAGCTGGGGCCAACGTCCTGACTTTC. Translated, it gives CASSFGRAGANVLTF.

CDR3 DNA: TGTGCCAGCAGCCCATTGGACAGGGAAGTACAGAACGAGCAGTACTTC. This translates into CASSPLDREVQNEQYF. The chain is built from TRBV7-6 and TRBJ2-7; 8 bases fit TRBD1. The J segment lost 5 bases and the V segment lost 5 bases, leaving 14 bases of the junction unmatched. CDR1 and CDR2 from the germline V gene are SGHVS and FNYEAQ. CDR3 size: 16 residues.

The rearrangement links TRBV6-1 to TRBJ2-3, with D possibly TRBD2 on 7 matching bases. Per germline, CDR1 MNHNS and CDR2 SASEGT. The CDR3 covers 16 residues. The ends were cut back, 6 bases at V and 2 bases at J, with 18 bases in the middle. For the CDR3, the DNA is TGTGCCAGCAGGGAATTCTGGGGGGGCGACACAGATACGCAGTATTTT. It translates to CASREFWGGDTDTQYF.

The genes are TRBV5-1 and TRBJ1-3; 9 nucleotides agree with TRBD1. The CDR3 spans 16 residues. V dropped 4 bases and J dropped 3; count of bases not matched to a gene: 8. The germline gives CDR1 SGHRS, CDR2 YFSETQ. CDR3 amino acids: CASSPGQGSGGNTIYF. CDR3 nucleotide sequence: TGCGCCAGCAGCCCGGGACAGGGAAGCGGTGGAAACACCATATATTTT.

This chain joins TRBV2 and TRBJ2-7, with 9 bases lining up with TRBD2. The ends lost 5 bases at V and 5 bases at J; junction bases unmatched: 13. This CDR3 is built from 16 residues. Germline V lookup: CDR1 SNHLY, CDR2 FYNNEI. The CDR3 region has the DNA TGTGCCAGCAGTCCCCAGATAGCGGGAGTTTCCCACGAGCAGTACTTC. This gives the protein CASSPQIAGVSHEQYF. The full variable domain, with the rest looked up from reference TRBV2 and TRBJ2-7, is EPEVTQTPSHQVTQMGQEVILRCVPISNHLYFYWYRQILGQKVEFLVSFYNNEISEKSEIFDDQFSVERPDGSNFTLKIRSTKLEDSAMYFCASSPQIAGVSHEQYFGPGTRLTVT.